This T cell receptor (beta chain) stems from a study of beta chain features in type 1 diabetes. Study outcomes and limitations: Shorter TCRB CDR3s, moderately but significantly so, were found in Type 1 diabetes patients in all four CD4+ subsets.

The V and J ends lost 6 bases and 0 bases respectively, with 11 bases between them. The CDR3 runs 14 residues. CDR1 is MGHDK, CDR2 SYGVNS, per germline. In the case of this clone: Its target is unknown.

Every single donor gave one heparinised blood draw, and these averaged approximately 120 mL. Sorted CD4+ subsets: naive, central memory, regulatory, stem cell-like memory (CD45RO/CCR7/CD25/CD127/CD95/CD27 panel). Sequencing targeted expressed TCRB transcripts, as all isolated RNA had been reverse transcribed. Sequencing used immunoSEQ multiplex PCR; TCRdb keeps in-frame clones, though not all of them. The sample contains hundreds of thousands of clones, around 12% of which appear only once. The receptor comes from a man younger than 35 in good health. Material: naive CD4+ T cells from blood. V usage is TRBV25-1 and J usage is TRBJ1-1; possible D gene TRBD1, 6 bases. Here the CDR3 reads CASRDSDMNTEAFF. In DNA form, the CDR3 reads TGTGCCAGCAGGGACAGCGATATGAACACTGAAGCTTTCTTT.